This T cell receptor beta chain was captured by sequencing in a study of response to subunit inactivated influenza vaccine. A single record per CDR3 protein comes from TCRdb applying MiXCR to the RT-PCR reads. The sample comprises roughly 160,000 distinct CDR3 sequences, about 10% of which are singletons, and roughly 36% rests with the top ten. Ten or more counts support this clonotype. The antigen remains undetermined. Study-wide points: The study's authors posited that every seasonal influenza vaccination enlists few new T cells.

Germline CDR1 and CDR2: LGHNA and YSLEER. After removal of 3 bases from V and 3 bases from J, the junction contained 9 bases not matched to a gene. This CDR3 is built from 17 residues. The sequenced sample was CD8+ T cells sorted from PBMCs, obtained around 25 months after vaccination. The sequence was collected from a man in his fifties or sixties who received an inactivated influenza vaccine. V is TRBV4-3 and J is TRBJ2-1; TRBD2 aligns across 9 bases. The CDR3 coding sequence is TGCGCCAGCAGCCAGGTCCGACTAGCGGTTTACTACAATGAGCAGTTCTTC. It encodes CASSQVRLAVYYNEQFF.